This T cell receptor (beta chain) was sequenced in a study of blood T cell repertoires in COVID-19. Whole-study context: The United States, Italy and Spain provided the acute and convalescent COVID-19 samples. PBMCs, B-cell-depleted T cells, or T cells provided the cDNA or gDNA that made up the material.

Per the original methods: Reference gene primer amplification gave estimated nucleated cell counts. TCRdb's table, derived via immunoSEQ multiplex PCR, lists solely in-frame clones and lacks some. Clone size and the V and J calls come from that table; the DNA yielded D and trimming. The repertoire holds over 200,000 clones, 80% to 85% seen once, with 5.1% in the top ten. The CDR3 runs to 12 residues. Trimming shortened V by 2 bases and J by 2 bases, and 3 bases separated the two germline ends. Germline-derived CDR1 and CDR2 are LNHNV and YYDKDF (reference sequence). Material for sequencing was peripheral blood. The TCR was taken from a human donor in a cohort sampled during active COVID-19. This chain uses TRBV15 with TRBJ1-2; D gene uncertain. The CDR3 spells CATSRQNYGYTF. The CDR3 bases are TGTGCCACCAGCAGACAGAACTATGGCTACACCTTC.